This T cell receptor beta chain appears in the sequencing data of a study of naive and memory T cell subsets. About this clonotype itself: Its antigen is unidentified.

The CDR3 consists of 17 residues. After removal of 5 bases from V and 6 bases from J, the junction contained 11 bases not matched to a gene. CDR1 MNHEY and CDR2 SMNVEV come from the germline V gene (reference sequence). Both TRBC1 and TRBC2 were covered by a beta constant-region primer of two equimolar oligonucleotides. TCRdb passed the UMI-ligation and nested PCR reads through MiXCR, listing each CDR3 protein once. The sample has 89,000 or so distinct CDR3 sequences; approximately 14% are singletons. Broader study findings: No ground truth validated the naive and memory repertoire findings.

The chain recombines TRBV27 with TRBJ2-3, with TRBD2 matching over 13 bases. The clonotype comes from a human donor in good health. Sequenced: central memory CD4+ T cells from blood. As DNA, the CDR3 is TGTGCCAGCAGTCCGCTACTAGCGGGAGGGCCTAGGGATACGCAGTATTTT. Amino acid sequence: CASSPLLAGGPRDTQYF.